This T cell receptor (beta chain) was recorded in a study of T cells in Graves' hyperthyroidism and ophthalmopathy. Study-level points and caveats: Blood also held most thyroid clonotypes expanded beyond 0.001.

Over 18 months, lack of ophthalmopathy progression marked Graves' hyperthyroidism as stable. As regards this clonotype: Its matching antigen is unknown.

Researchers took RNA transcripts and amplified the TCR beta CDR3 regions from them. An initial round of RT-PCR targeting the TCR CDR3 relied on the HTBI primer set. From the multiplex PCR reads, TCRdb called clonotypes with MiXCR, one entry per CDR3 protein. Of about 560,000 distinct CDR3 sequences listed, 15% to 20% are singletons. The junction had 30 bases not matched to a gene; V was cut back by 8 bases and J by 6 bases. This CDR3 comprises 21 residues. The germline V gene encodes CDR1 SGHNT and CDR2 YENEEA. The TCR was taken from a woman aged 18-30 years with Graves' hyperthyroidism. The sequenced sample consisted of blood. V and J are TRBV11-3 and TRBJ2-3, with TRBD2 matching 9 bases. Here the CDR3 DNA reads TGTGCCAGCGACCTCCTCGGAAGACAAAGAACGACTAGCGGATTACACGATACGCAGTATTTT. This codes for CASDLLGRQRTTSGLHDTQYF.